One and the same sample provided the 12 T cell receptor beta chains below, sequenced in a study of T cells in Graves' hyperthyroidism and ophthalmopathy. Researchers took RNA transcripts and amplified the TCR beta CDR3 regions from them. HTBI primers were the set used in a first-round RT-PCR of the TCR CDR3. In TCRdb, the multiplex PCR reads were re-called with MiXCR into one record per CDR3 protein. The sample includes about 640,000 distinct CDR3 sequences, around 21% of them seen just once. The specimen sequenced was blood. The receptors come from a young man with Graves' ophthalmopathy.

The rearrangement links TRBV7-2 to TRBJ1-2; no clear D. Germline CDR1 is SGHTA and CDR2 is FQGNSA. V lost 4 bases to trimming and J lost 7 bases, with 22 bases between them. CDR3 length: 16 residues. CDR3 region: CASSSQWADGEGGYTF. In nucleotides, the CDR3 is TGTGCCAGCAGCTCCCAATGGGCAGACGGAGAGGGTGGCTACACCTTC.

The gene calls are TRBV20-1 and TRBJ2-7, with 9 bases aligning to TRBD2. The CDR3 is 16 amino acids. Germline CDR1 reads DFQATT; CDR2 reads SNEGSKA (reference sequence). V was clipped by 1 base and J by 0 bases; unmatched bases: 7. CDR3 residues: CSARGASGTFSYEQYF. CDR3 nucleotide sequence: TGCAGTGCTAGAGGTGCTAGCGGGACGTTCTCCTACGAGCAGTACTTC.

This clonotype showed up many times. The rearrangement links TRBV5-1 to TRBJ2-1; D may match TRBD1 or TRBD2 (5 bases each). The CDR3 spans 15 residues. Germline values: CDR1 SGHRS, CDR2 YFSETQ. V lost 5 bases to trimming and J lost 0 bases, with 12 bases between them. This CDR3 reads CASRVPGSSYNEQFF. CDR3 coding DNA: TGCGCCAGCAGGGTTCCAGGGAGCTCCTACAATGAGCAGTTCTTC.

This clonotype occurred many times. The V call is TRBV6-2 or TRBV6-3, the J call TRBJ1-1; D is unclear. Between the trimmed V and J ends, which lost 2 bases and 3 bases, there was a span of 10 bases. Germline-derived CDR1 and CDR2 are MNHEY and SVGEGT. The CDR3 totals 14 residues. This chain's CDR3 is CASSYRAGDTEAFF. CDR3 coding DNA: TGTGCCAGCAGTTACCGGGCCGGCGACACTGAAGCTTTCTTT.

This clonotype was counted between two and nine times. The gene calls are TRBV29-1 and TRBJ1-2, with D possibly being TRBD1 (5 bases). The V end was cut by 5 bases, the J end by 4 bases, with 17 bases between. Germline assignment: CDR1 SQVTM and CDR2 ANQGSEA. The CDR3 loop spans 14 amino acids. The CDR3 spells CSVRPSGPSYGYTF. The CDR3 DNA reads TGCAGCGTTCGACCCTCGGGGCCCAGCTATGGCTACACCTTC.

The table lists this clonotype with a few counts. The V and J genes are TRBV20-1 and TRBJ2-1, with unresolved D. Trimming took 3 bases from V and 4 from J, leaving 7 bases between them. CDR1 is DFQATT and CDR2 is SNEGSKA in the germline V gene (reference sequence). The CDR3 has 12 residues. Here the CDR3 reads CSASRSYNEQFF. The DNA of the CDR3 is TGCAGTGCTAGTCGGAGTTACAATGAGCAGTTCTTC.

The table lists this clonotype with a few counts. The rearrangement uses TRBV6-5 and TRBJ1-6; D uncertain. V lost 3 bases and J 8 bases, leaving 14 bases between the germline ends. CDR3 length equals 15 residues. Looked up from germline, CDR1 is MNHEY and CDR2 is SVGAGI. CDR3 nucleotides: TGTGCCAGCAGTTATTCCTATCGGACGGATTCACCCCTCCACTTT. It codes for CASSYSYRTDSPLHF.

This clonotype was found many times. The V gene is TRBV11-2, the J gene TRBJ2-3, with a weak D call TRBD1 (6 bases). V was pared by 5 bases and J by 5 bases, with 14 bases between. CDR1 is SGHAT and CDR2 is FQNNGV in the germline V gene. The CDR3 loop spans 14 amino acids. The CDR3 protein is CASSGQLRGDTQYF. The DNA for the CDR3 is TGTGCCAGCAGCGGACAGCTAAGAGGAGATACGCAGTATTTT.

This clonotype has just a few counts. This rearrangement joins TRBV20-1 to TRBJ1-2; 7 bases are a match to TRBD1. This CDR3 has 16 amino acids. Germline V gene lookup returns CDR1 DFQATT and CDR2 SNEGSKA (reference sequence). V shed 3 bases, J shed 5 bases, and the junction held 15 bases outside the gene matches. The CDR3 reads CSASTASSQGGYGYTF. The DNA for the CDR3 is TGCAGTGCTAGCACGGCATCCTCTCAGGGGGGATATGGCTACACCTTC.

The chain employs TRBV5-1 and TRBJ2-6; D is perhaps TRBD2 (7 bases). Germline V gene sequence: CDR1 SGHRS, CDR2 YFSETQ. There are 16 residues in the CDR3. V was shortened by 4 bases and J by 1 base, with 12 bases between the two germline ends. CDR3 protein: CASSGGAISGANVLTF. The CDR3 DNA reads TGCGCCAGCAGCGGGGGGGCGATTTCTGGGGCCAACGTCCTGACTTTC.

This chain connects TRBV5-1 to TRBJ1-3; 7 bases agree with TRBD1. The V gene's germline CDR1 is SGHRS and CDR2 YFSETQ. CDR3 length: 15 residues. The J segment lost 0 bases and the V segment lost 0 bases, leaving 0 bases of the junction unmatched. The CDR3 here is CASSLGDSSGNTIYF. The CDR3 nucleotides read TGCGCCAGCAGCTTGGGGGACAGCTCTGGAAACACCATATATTTT.

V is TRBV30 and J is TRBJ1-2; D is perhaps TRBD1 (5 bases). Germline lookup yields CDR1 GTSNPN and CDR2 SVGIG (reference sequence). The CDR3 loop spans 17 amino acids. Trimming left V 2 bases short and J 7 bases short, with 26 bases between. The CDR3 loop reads CAWSPPQGPYSHCGYTF. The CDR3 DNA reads TGTGCCTGGAGTCCTCCGCAGGGCCCATATAGTCACTGTGGCTACACCTTC.